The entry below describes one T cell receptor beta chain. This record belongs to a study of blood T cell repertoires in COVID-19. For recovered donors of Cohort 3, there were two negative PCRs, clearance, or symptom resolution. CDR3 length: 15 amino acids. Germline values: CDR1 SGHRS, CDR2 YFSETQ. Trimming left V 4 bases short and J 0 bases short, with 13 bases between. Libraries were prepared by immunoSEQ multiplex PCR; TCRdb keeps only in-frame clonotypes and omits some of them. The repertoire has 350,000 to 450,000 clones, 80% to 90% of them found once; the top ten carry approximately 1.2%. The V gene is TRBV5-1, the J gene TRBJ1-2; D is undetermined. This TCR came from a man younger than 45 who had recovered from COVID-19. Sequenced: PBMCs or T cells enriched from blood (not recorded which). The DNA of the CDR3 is TGCGCCAGCAGCAGAGCGTGGGAGGCTAACTATGGCTACACCTTC. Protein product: CASSRAWEANYGYTF.